These 21 T cell receptor beta chains came from one sample sequenced in a study of Graves' ophthalmopathy and Graves' hyperthyroidism (dated by TCRdb to the late 2010s). Sequenced on an Illumina HiSeq 2000. For repertoire sequencing, TCR beta CDR3 regions were amplified from RNA transcripts. A first-round RT-PCR used HTBI primers with the Qiagen OneStep RT-PCR kit, followed by a second-round multiplex PCR, size selection and purification. TCRdb redid the processing of the public reads, applying fastp at Q25 and MiXCR, and retained in-frame beta chains. When rows share a CDR3 protein, they turn into one entry using the most common DNA and genes. This sample gives roughly 1.1 million distinct CDR3 sequences in total; about two fifths of them show up just once. 8.5% to 14% of the sample goes to the ten largest clones. Sequencing was performed on peripheral blood or thyroid tissue (not recorded which). The receptors derive from an adult man with Graves' hyperthyroidism.

V usage is TRBV5-5 and J usage is TRBJ1-2; D unresolved. The V end was cut by 0 bases, the J end by 0 bases, with 6 bases between. Germline assignment: CDR1 SGHKS and CDR2 YYEKEE (reference sequence). The CDR3 spans 14 residues. Here the CDR3 reads CASSLVTANYGYTF. DNA of the CDR3: TGTGCCAGCAGCTTGGTTACAGCTAACTATGGCTACACCTTC.

V usage is TRBV7-8 and J usage is TRBJ2-5; 10 bases align to TRBD1. The germline V gene has CDR1 SGHVS and CDR2 FQNEAQ. Losses at the gene ends were 5 bases for V and 5 bases for J; bases not matched to a gene: 11. CDR3 length: 16 amino acids. The CDR3 loop reads CASSQGQGPGRETQYF. The CDR3 nucleotides read TGTGCCAGCAGCCAGGGACAGGGGCCCGGGCGGGAGACCCAGTACTTC.

This clonotype occurred many times. The chain links TRBV19 to TRBJ2-2; 7 bases are shared with TRBD2. Germline trimming cut 9 bases from V and 1 base from J; bases unmatched to any gene: 8. The CDR3 has 15 amino acids. From germline, CDR1 is LNHDA and CDR2 SQIVND (reference sequence). The DNA of the CDR3 is TGTGCCAGCGGGGCGGGGGAGATGAACACCGGGGAGCTGTTTTTT. Translated, it gives CASGAGEMNTGELFF. Filled out from reference TRBV19 and TRBJ2-2, the complete variable domain reads DGGITQSPKYLFRKEGQNVTLSCEQNLNHDAMYWYRQDPGQGLRLIYYSQIVNDFQKGDIAEGYSVSREKKESFPLTVTSAQKNPTAFYLCASGAGEMNTGELFFGEGSRLTVL.

This clonotype has only a few counts. This sequence may be a read error, since a much larger clone differs from it by one base. CDR3 bases: TGTGCCAGCAGCGTAGGTGACGGAACTAATGAAAAACTGTTTTTT. Protein sequence: CASSVGDGTNEKLFF. The chain has TRBV9 and TRBJ1-4, with D unclear. Trimming took off 0 bases at V and 1 base at J, with 7 bases between the two ends. CDR3 size: 15 residues. Germline V gene data show CDR1 as SGDLS and CDR2 as YYNGEE.

This chain joins TRBV29-1 and TRBJ2-2; D remains ambiguous. The CDR3 has 9 residues. Between the trimmed V and J ends, which lost 7 bases and 7 bases, there was a span of 4 bases. From germline, CDR1 is SQVTM and CDR2 ANQGSEA. CDR3 DNA: TGCAGCGCGGGCGGGGAGCTGTTTTTT. Protein product: CSAGGELFF.

As to this clonotype: A much larger clone sits a single nucleotide away, making a read error possible. This chain connects TRBV9 to TRBJ1-3; no clear D gene. The V gene's germline CDR1 is SGDLS and CDR2 YYNGEE. V was cut by 2 bases and J by 0 bases, with 9 bases left in between. This CDR3 contains 15 residues. The DNA of the CDR3 is TGTGCCAGCAGCGTTAGTGGAGTCTCTGGAAACACCATATATTTT. Translation gives CASSVSGVSGNTIYF.

This clonotype occurred a few times. V gene TRBV4-3 combines with J gene TRBJ2-7, with D perhaps TRBD2 (5 bases). The length of the CDR3 is 15 residues. Trimming stripped 0 bases from V and 6 bases from J, with 15 bases between. Germline V CDR1 and CDR2: LGHNA, YSLEER. CDR3 DNA sequence: TGCGCCAGCAGCCAAGATTTAAGGTTCGGAGGCGAGCAGTACTTC. Amino acids: CASSQDLRFGGEQYF.

This clonotype appeared many times. J is TRBJ2-5 and V is TRBV29-1; no clear D gene. Deletions cut 3 bases from V and 2 bases from J, with 10 bases between. Germline-derived CDR1 and CDR2 are SQVTM and ANQGSEA. The CDR3 is 13 residues long. As DNA, the CDR3 is TGCAGCGTTGATACGGGCCAGCAAGAGACCCAGTACTTC. Protein: CSVDTGQQETQYF.

This rearrangement joins TRBV10-1 to TRBJ1-2; D gene uncertain. Between the trimmed V and J ends, which lost 2 bases and 7 bases, there was a span of 11 bases. The CDR3 is 13 amino acids. Germline CDR1 WNHNN, CDR2 SYGVQD (reference sequence). This CDR3 is CASSEPPSFGYTF. Written as DNA, the CDR3 is TGCGCCAGCAGTGAGCCCCCTTCTTTTGGCTACACCTTC.

This sequence joins TRBV12-3 or TRBV12-4 and TRBJ2-2, with 10 nucleotides matching TRBD1. This CDR3 is built from 15 residues. J was trimmed by 7 bases and V by 5 bases; bases with no gene match: 7. CDR3 region: CASSNRDRGSGELFF. CDR3 DNA: TGTGCCAGCAGTAATCGGGACAGGGGAAGCGGGGAGCTGTTTTTT.

This clonotype was detected a few times. The J gene is TRBJ2-7, the V gene TRBV20-1; 9 nucleotides agree with TRBD2. From germline, CDR1 is DFQATT and CDR2 SNEGSKA (reference sequence). This CDR3 has 16 residues. V lost 1 base to trimming and J lost 1 base; unmatched junction nucleotides: 8. The CDR3 reads CSARGLAEYSSYEQYF. CDR3 bases: TGCAGTGCTAGAGGACTAGCGGAATATAGTTCCTACGAGCAGTACTTC.

The chain links TRBV2 to TRBJ2-5, with 12 bases matching TRBD2. Germline V gives CDR1 SNHLY, CDR2 FYNNEI. The CDR3 spans 17 residues. The V gene end was trimmed by 1 base and the J gene end by 0 bases; junction bases not matched to a gene: 3. CDR3: CASSEGLAGDNQETQYF. CDR3 nucleotides: TGTGCCAGCAGTGAAGGACTAGCGGGAGATAACCAAGAGACCCAGTACTTC.

The rearrangement joins TRBV10-3 to TRBJ2-7, with TRBD2 matching over 12 bases. V trimming: 10 bases; J trimming: 0 bases; junction bases outside the gene matches: 13. Germline loops: CDR1 ENHRY, CDR2 SYGVKD. The CDR3 has 17 amino acids. The CDR3 DNA reads as TGTGCCACGCGGGACATAAGACTAGCGGGGGACTCCTACGAGCAGTACTTC. Translation gives CATRDIRLAGDSYEQYF.

This clonotype was recorded at least ten times. The chain recombines TRBV7-2 with TRBJ2-7; TRBD1 agrees at 8 bases. Looked up from germline, CDR1 is SGHTA and CDR2 is FQGNSA. This CDR3 contains 15 residues. Unmatched junction bases numbered 5, after V lost 0 bases and J lost 4 bases. In nucleotides, the CDR3 is TGTGCCAGCAGCTTAGCGCTAGGACAGGGTTACGAGCAGTACTTC. Its protein is CASSLALGQGYEQYF.

This clonotype was picked up many times. The rearrangement joins TRBV7-3 to TRBJ1-1; D ambiguous. The CDR3 is 11 residues long. V was clipped by 10 bases and J by 4 bases, with 10 bases between them. Germline V gene sequence: CDR1 SGHTA, CDR2 FQGTGA. The CDR3 DNA reads TGTGCCATTAATCGAGGCACTGAAGCTTTCTTT. Residues: CAINRGTEAFF.

This clonotype has a handful of counts. This sequence joins TRBV29-1 and TRBJ1-1, with D tentatively TRBD1 (5 bases). V lost 5 bases and J lost 2, with 12 bases in between. This CDR3 region has 13 residues. The germline V gene encodes CDR1 SQVTM and CDR2 ANQGSEA. The CDR3 is CSVWSRANTEAFF. The CDR3 nucleotides are TGCAGCGTTTGGAGCAGGGCTAACACTGAAGCTTTCTTT.

The chain uses TRBV9 and TRBJ1-1; D ambiguous. The CDR3 runs to 15 residues. Trimming stripped 5 bases from V and 6 bases from J, with 20 bases between. The germline gives CDR1 SGDLS, CDR2 YYNGEE. The CDR3 region is CASSLPTVINAEAFF. The CDR3, as DNA: TGTGCCAGCAGTTTACCTACAGTGATTAACGCTGAAGCTTTCTTT.

The chain is built from TRBV2 and TRBJ1-5; TRBD1 matches at 10 bases. V gave up 9 bases and J gave up 11 bases; unmatched junction bases: 13. CDR3 size: 14 residues. Germline-derived CDR1 and CDR2 are SNHLY and FYNNEI. CDR3 region: CASSGTGVGETQHF. As DNA, the CDR3 is TGTGCCAGTTCGGGGACAGGGGTCGGAGAGACCCAGCATTTT.

The chain couples TRBV5-5 to TRBJ2-2; D unclear. The CDR3 contains 16 residues. Germline V CDR1 and CDR2: SGHKS, YYEKEE (reference sequence). V was pared by 4 bases and J by 1 base, with 14 bases between. The CDR3 coding sequence is TGTGCCAGCAGCCTTGGCCCTATCCTGAACACCGGGGAGCTGTTTTTT. Encoded protein: CASSLGPILNTGELFF.

The V call is TRBV14, the J call TRBJ2-7; no definite D call. The CDR3 length is 13 residues. Germline V lookup: CDR1 SGHDN, CDR2 FVKESK. The V end lost 1 base, the J end lost 7 bases, and 11 bases lay between the germline ends. The CDR3 sequence: CASSQVNVWEQYF. The CDR3 DNA is TGTGCCAGCAGCCAAGTCAATGTATGGGAGCAGTACTTC.

The V call is TRBV7-8, the J call TRBJ1-4; no reliable D call. Deletions cut 5 bases from V and 6 bases from J, with 7 bases between. CDR1 is SGHVS, CDR2 FQNEAQ, per germline. CDR3 length equals 12 residues. The CDR3 reads CASSPRDEKLFF. DNA for the CDR3: TGTGCCAGCAGCCCCCGGGATGAAAAACTGTTTTTT.